This TCR beta chain was retrieved from a study of shared clonotypes between healthy human individuals. In the sorted-subset replicate PCRs, 200 ng DNA, roughly 29,000 T cell genomes, was used. The data were produced by immunoSEQ multiplex PCR, yet TCRdb's version contains in-frame clones alone and is incomplete. The sample includes hundreds of thousands of clones, about 96% of them seen just once. CDR3 length: 15 amino acids. V was cut by 3 bases and J by 0 bases, with 8 bases left in between. Germline V gene data show CDR1 as LNHDA and CDR2 as SQIVND (reference sequence). As to this clone: Its antigen is currently unknown.

Study-wide results and caveats: Of the naive CD4 clonotypes, around 5% were shared across a handful of donors. Across subsets, estimated richness was generally greater for naive than for memory populations.

Sample: naive CD4+ T cells sorted from blood. Subset in this sample: CD45RA+ positively selected. The source is a woman aged 25 to 39 in good health. The V call is TRBV19, the J call TRBJ1-4; D is possibly TRBD1 (5 bases). CDR3 protein: CASSIATATNEKLFF. The CDR3 bases are TGTGCCAGTAGTATTGCGACAGCAACTAATGAAAAACTGTTTTTT.